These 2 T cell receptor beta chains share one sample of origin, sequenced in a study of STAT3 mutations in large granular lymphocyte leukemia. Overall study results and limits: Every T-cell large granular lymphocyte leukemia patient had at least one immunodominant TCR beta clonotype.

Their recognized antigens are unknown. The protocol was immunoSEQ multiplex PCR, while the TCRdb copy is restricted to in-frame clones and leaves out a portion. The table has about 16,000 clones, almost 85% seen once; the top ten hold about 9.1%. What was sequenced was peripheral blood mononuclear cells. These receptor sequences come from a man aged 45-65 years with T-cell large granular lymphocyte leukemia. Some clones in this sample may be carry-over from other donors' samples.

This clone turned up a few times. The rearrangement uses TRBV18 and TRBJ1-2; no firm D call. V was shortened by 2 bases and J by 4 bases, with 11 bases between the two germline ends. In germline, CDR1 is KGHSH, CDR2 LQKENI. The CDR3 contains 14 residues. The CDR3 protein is CASSPTDSSYGYTF. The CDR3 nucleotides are TGTGCCAGCTCACCAACCGACTCGTCCTATGGCTACACCTTC.

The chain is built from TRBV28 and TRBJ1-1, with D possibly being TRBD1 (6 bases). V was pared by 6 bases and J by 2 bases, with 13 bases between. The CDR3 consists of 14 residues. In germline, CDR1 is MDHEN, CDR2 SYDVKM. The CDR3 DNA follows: TGTGCCAGCAGCAGATCGGGGGGCAACACTGAAGCTTTCTTT. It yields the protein CASSRSGGNTEAFF.